This T cell receptor beta chain derives from a study of technical replicates of blood from several donors (dated by TCRdb to 2017 to 2019). Notes on this clone: Which antigen it targets is not known. No base quality information exists; no much larger clone differs at one position.

To prepare the library, the immunoSEQ multiplex PCR assay was applied. The clones in this table, taken by TCRdb from immuneACCESS, are in-frame only. Not every clone is retained; where verified, under half of the shortfall comes from an unresolved V gene, and the cause of the rest is unknown. Counted in this sample were about 66,000 clones; around 97% of them appeared once. The biggest ten clones account for under 0.3% of the sample. Sequenced: T cells isolated from PBMCs. The sequence was collected from a human donor in good health.

The DNA is TGTGCCAGCAGTAACAGGGGGAACGAGCAGTACTTC. It encodes CASSNRGNEQYF. The chain joins TRBV6-5 to TRBJ2-7; TRBD1 aligns with 8 central bases. Its CDR3 holds 12 amino acids, cysteine through phenylalanine. Just the 36-base CDR3 DNA is kept, in frame starting at base 1. The germline V gene encodes CDR1 MNHEY and CDR2 SVGAGI. The junction shows trimming of 5 bases on V and 5 bases on J, and the gene matches do not reach 2 bases of it.